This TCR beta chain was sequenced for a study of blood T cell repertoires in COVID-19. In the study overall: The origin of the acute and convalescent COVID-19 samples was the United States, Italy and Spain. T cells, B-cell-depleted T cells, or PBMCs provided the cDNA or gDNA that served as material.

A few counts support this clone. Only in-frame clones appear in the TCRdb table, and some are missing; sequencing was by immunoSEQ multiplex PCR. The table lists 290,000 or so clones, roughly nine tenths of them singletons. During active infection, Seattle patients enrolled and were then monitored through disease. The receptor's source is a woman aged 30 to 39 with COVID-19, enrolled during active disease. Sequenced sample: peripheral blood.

The CDR3, as DNA: TGCGCCAGCAGCTTACCGGGACTAGCGAACACCGGGGAGCTGTTTTTT. This codes for CASSLPGLANTGELFF. The rearrangement uses TRBV5-1 and TRBJ2-2, with TRBD2 identical over 8 bases. This CDR3 region has 16 residues. J gave up 0 bases and V 2 bases, and 3 bases lay outside the gene matches. Germline V gene lookup returns CDR1 SGHRS and CDR2 YFSETQ. Combining the CDR3 with reference TRBV5-1 and TRBJ2-2 gives the whole variable domain KAGVTQTPRYLIKTRGQQVTLSCSPISGHRSVSWYQQTPGQGLQFLFEYFSETQRNKGNFPGRFSGRQFSNSRSEMNVSTLELGDSALYLCASSLPGLANTGELFFGEGSRLTVL.